A selection of T cell receptor beta chains follows, all from one sample in a study of blood T cell repertoires in COVID-19. Sequencing used immunoSEQ multiplex PCR; TCRdb keeps in-frame clones, though not all of them. The table records over 200,000 clones, around nine tenths of them present only once. The specimen sequenced was peripheral blood. The receptors derive from a woman aged 55-70 years with acute or convalescent COVID-19. Each CDR3 is given with its conserved first and last residue.

j_call | v_call | cdr3_aa
TRBJ2-7 | TRBV7-8 | CASSPLQAYEQYF
TRBJ1-6 | TRBV3-1/TRBV3-2 | CASSQTARQGYNSPLHF
TRBJ1-2 | TRBV7-3 | CASSHTTGQGISGYTF
TRBJ1-1 | TRBV15 | CATSRDPDKAYTEAFF
TRBJ2-5 | TRBV6-1 | CASSEVFGTGAIQETQYF
TRBJ1-1 | TRBV28 | CASRTRGPEAFF
TRBJ2-5 | TRBV23-1 | CASSPEGGWETQYF
TRBJ1-2 | TRBV6-5 | CASSYSIRTGLYGYTF
TRBJ1-2 | TRBV2 | CASSGRAMDYGYTF
TRBJ2-4 | TRBV27 | CASSSLLNIQYF
TRBJ2-7 | TRBV5-4 | CASSNFGGIGYEQYF
TRBJ2-5 | TRBV24-1 | CATSDSALAGGSRETQYF
TRBJ1-5 | TRBV10-2 | CASRMGQGQPQHF
TRBJ1-5 | TRBV27 | CASSLSLGGKNQPQHF
TRBJ1-2 | TRBV19 | CASIPTWEHGYTF
TRBJ2-5 | TRBV7-9 | CASSGRLAGKVETQYF
TRBJ1-3 | TRBV2 | CASSPRDTRNTIYF